These 7 T cell receptor beta chains share one sample of origin, sequenced in a study of cytomegalovirus exposure and HLA in healthy donors. Primers included in the PCR were 60 Vbeta and 13 Jbeta primers. Sequencing was performed with immunoSEQ multiplex PCR; in TCRdb, only in-frame clones are kept and a portion is missing. The table lists about 98,000 clones, 70% to 80% of them singletons, with approximately 11% in the top ten. Sequences were obtained from PBMCs. The source of these receptors is a young man in good health and CMV-seropositive.

The table lists this clone with a few counts. The gene calls are TRBV30 and TRBJ1-2, with TRBD1 as a possible D gene (5 bases). The CDR3 has 13 amino acids. Trimming left V 5 bases short and J 6 bases short, with 16 bases between. Germline CDR1 is GTSNPN and CDR2 is SVGIG (reference sequence). CDR3 nucleotides: TGTGCCTGGGACTTCACGGGGGGGAATGGCTACACCTTC. Translating it yields CAWDFTGGNGYTF.

The chain employs TRBV5-4 and TRBJ1-4; 9 bases are a match to TRBD1. This CDR3 has 17 residues. CDR1 and CDR2 from the germline V gene are SGHNT and YYREEE (reference sequence). J gave up 3 bases and V 4 bases, and 10 bases lay outside the gene matches. The CDR3 region is CASSPDRGRTPNEKLFF. CDR3 bases: TGTGCCAGCAGCCCCGACAGGGGGAGGACCCCTAATGAAAAACTGTTTTTT.

The chain carries TRBV4-2 and TRBJ1-4; 8 nucleotides agree with TRBD1. This CDR3 is built from 19 residues. Unmatched junction bases numbered 17, after V lost 1 base and J lost 7 bases. The germline V gene encodes CDR1 LGHNA and CDR2 YNFKEQ. The CDR3 DNA reads TGTGCCAGCAGCCAAGTTGGGGGTGGGACAGGTCAGGGGGGTGAAAAACTGTTTTTT. Its protein product is CASSQVGGGTGQGGEKLFF.

The chain has TRBV18 and TRBJ1-1; tentative D call: TRBD1 (6 bases). Germline values: CDR1 KGHSH, CDR2 LQKENI. Trimming stripped 4 bases from V and 9 bases from J, with 21 bases between. CDR3 length: 15 residues. CDR3 sequence (DNA): TGTGCCAGCTCACGCCGGGAGGCAGGGGCGCAGAAAGCTTTCTTT. This codes for CASSRREAGAQKAFF.

This chain links TRBV25-1 with TRBJ1-4; perhaps TRBD1 as D (5 bases). There are 15 residues in the CDR3. Germline CDR1 is MGHDK and CDR2 is SYGVNS. V lost 2 bases to trimming and J lost 3 bases, with 10 bases between them. The CDR3 coding sequence is TGTGCCAGCAGTGAAAGGGGTTTACCTAATGAAAAACTGTTTTTT. Translated: CASSERGLPNEKLFF.

The count of this clone is one. This chain connects TRBV18 to TRBJ2-1, with D possibly being TRBD1 (5 bases). The V gene lost 2 bases and the J gene lost 5 bases, with 22 bases spanning the gap. The germline CDR1 and CDR2 sequences are KGHSH and LQKENI. This CDR3 comprises 18 residues. Here the CDR3 DNA reads TGTGCCAGCTCACCAGATCTTCGACAGTCCAAGTCGGACAATGAGCAGTTCTTC. Residues: CASSPDLRQSKSDNEQFF.

The sample holds one count of this clone. The rearrangement uses TRBV9 and TRBJ2-1; 7 bases are shared with TRBD2. CDR1 and CDR2 from the germline V gene are SGDLS and YYNGEE. With 10 bases clipped from V and 10 bases from J, the junction kept 2 bases outside the gene matches. The CDR3 is 9 amino acids. The CDR3 nucleotides read TGTGCCTCGGGGGGAGAGCAGTTCTTC. Its protein product is CASGGEQFF.